Shown below are 21 T cell receptor beta chains from a single sample sequenced in a study of T cell repertoires in cytomegalovirus infection. MiXCR, run by TCRdb on the reads, gives a single entry per CDR3 protein. This sample has around 750,000 distinct CDR3 sequences; approximately 32% occur once, and the top ten carry around 12%. These receptors lack a known antigen. The sample consisted of cultured CD8+ T cells from PBMCs, taken from culture after CMV antigen stimulation. These receptors were taken from a human donor in good health (CMV status not recorded). Some clones in this sample may be carry-over from other donors' samples.

In its sample, this clonotype was seen many times. This chain connects TRBV6-1 to TRBJ2-3; 12 bases map to TRBD2. The CDR3 is made up of 15 amino acids. Germline-derived CDR1 and CDR2 are MNHNS and SASEGT. Losses at the gene ends were 2 bases for V and 4 bases for J; bases not matched to a gene: 1. CDR3 DNA: TGTGCCAGCAGTGAACTAGCGGGGGGGCCAGATACGCAGTATTTT. It encodes CASSELAGGPDTQYF.

This clonotype has just a few counts. This chain uses TRBV7-8 with TRBJ1-5; weak D call: TRBD1 (6 bases). Germline assignment: CDR1 SGHVS and CDR2 FQNEAQ. Trimming removed 1 base at V and 1 base at J, with 11 bases between. The CDR3 sequence is 16 residues long. As DNA, the CDR3 is TGTGCCAGCAGCTTAGGGGGGGCTCAGAGCAATCAGCCCCAGCATTTT. It translates to CASSLGGAQSNQPQHF.

This clonotype was detected a few times. V usage is TRBV4-1 and J usage is TRBJ2-5, with D possibly matching TRBD1 (6 bases). CDR1 and CDR2 (germline): MGHRA, YSYEKL. The CDR3 totals 18 residues. Trimming pared 3 bases from V and 0 bases from J, leaving 20 bases between. CDR3 loop: CASSQDSFLQGYQETQYF. The CDR3 DNA follows: TGCGCCAGCAGCCAGGACTCATTTTTACAGGGATACCAAGAGACCCAGTACTTC.

The table lists this clonotype with a few counts. The chain links TRBV6-1 to TRBJ1-2; D gene ambiguous. There are 13 residues in the CDR3. Germline V CDR1 and CDR2: MNHNS, SASEGT. V was shortened by 3 bases and J by 5 bases, with 10 bases between the two germline ends. In DNA, the CDR3 is TGTGCCAGCAGTGAGGGCAGTTCTTATGGCTACACCTTC. It codes for CASSEGSSYGYTF.

The table lists this clonotype with a few counts. This chain uses TRBV12-3 or TRBV12-4 with TRBJ1-1; D is undetermined. Trimming stripped 5 bases from V and 8 bases from J, with 15 bases between. The CDR3 covers 13 residues. CDR3 DNA sequence: TGTGCCAGCAGTGAGATCTTGCAACCCGAAGCTTTCTTT. Its protein is CASSEILQPEAFF.

Written as DNA, the CDR3 is TGTGCCAGCACCGACAGGGGTGGCGGCTACACCTTC. Translation gives CASTDRGGGYTF. The chain combines TRBV27 with TRBJ1-2; TRBD1 matches at 8 bases. This CDR3 has 12 amino acids. V shed 7 bases, J shed 8 bases, and the junction held 6 bases outside the gene matches. Germline V gene lookup returns CDR1 MNHEY and CDR2 SMNVEV (reference sequence).

This chain uses TRBV6-6 with TRBJ2-5; TRBD2 agrees at 13 bases. This CDR3 is built from 15 residues. The V segment lost 2 bases and the J segment 5 bases; nucleotides outside the gene matches: 2. Per germline, CDR1 MNHNY and CDR2 SVGAGI (reference sequence). CDR3 DNA sequence: TGTGCCAGCAGTTACAAGACTAGCGGGGGGGAGACCCAGTACTTC. This codes for CASSYKTSGGETQYF.

This clonotype was seen many times. The chain recombines TRBV7-6 with TRBJ2-2; possibly TRBD2 for D (5 bases). This CDR3 comprises 15 residues. Per germline, CDR1 SGHVS and CDR2 FNYEAQ. The V gene lost 5 bases and the J gene lost 1 base, with 11 bases spanning the gap. The DNA for the CDR3 is TGTGCCAGCAGCCCAGGACTGCTGAACACCGGGGAGCTGTTTTTT. The encoded protein is CASSPGLLNTGELFF.

V is TRBV2 and J is TRBJ2-1; 11 positions match TRBD1. With 6 bases clipped from V and 5 bases from J, the junction kept 6 bases outside the gene matches. This CDR3 is 15 amino acids long. Germline V lookup: CDR1 SNHLY, CDR2 FYNNEI. CDR3 nucleotide sequence: TGTGCCAGCAGCCGGGACAGGGGGTTAAACAATGAGCAGTTCTTC. Protein sequence: CASSRDRGLNNEQFF.

The gene calls are TRBV7-3 and TRBJ1-1; perhaps TRBD1 as D (5 bases). The V gene's germline CDR1 is SGHTA and CDR2 FQGTGA. V dropped 10 bases and J dropped 0 bases, with 9 bases sitting between them. This CDR3 has 12 residues. In DNA form, the CDR3 reads TGTGCCACCGAGACAGTGAACACTGAAGCTTTCTTT. It translates to CATETVNTEAFF.

A few counts support this clonotype. Here the CDR3 reads CASGSTRGANEQFF. Here the CDR3 DNA reads TGTGCTAGTGGGTCGACTAGGGGCGCGAATGAGCAGTTCTTC. The chain is built from TRBV12-5 and TRBJ2-1; possible D gene TRBD2, 6 bases. The V end lost 6 bases, the J end lost 7 bases, and 16 bases lay between the germline ends. Germline V lookup: CDR1 LGHNT, CDR2 FRNRAP. This CDR3 contains 14 residues.

This clonotype was seen a few times. For the CDR3, the DNA is TGTGCCAGCACCCTACCGAGCCTGAATGAGCAGTTCTTC. This translates into CASTLPSLNEQFF. The rearrangement uses TRBV6-2 or TRBV6-3 and TRBJ2-1, with no clear D. The germline V gene encodes CDR1 MNHEY and CDR2 SVGEGT. This CDR3 region has 13 residues. V was clipped by 7 bases and J by 7 bases, with 14 bases between them.

The chain is built from TRBV4-3 and TRBJ2-1, with unresolved D. V shed 1 base and J shed 7 bases, with 11 bases lying between them. This CDR3 region has 14 residues. CDR1 LGHNA and CDR2 YSLEER come from the germline V gene. The CDR3 protein is CASSQAISGNEQFF. CDR3 coding DNA: TGCGCCAGCAGCCAAGCTATCTCAGGAAATGAGCAGTTCTTC.

The gene calls are TRBV9 and TRBJ2-3; D uncertain. Trimming removed 3 bases from V and 8 bases from J, with 7 bases in between. The CDR3 length is 11 residues. Germline V CDR1 and CDR2: SGDLS, YYNGEE. The CDR3 protein is CASSDSFTQYF. The DNA of the CDR3 is TGTGCCAGCAGCGATAGTTTTACGCAGTATTTT.

This clonotype has only a few counts. CDR3 coding DNA: TGTGCCAGCAGCTTAGTACAGACGGTTGAAGCTTTCTTT. Amino acid sequence: CASSLVQTVEAFF. The chain recombines TRBV7-9 with TRBJ1-1; no firm D call. The CDR3 consists of 13 residues. The ends were cut back, 1 base at V and 7 bases at J, with 10 bases in the middle. CDR1 is SEHNR, CDR2 FQNEAQ, per germline (reference sequence). The full variable domain, with the rest looked up from reference TRBV7-9 and TRBJ1-1, is DTGVSQNPRHKITKRGQNVTFRCDPISEHNRLYWYRQTLGQGPEFLTYFQNEAQLEKSRLLSDRFSAERPKGSFSTLEIQRTEQGDSAMYLCASSLVQTVEAFFGQGTRLTVV.

This rearrangement joins TRBV5-1 to TRBJ2-2; 9 bases line up with TRBD1. This CDR3 region has 17 residues. Germline V gene sequence: CDR1 SGHRS, CDR2 YFSETQ. Trimming took 2 bases from V and 0 from J; bases not matched to a gene: 5. CDR3 residues: CASSFFRDRANTGELFF. In DNA, the CDR3 is TGCGCCAGCAGCTTTTTCCGGGACAGGGCGAACACCGGGGAGCTGTTTTTT.

This chain connects TRBV7-6 to TRBJ2-1; D tentatively fits TRBD1 or TRBD2 (5 bases each). The V end was cut by 7 bases, the J end by 10 bases, with 23 bases between. Germline V gene lookup returns CDR1 SGHVS and CDR2 FNYEAQ. The CDR3 spans 15 residues. For the CDR3, the DNA is TGTGCCAGCACCCCAGCAGGCTCCGTACGGGGCGAGCAGTTCTTC. Its translation: CASTPAGSVRGEQFF.

This rearrangement joins TRBV6-2 or TRBV6-3 to TRBJ2-1; D tentatively reads TRBD1 or TRBD2 (5 bases each). Germline CDR1 and CDR2: MNHEY and SVGEGT. This CDR3 spans 13 amino acids. The germline V and J ends were trimmed by 1 base and 6 bases, with 7 bases remaining between them. The CDR3 region is CASSYWGTNEQFF. DNA of the CDR3: TGTGCCAGCAGTTACTGGGGGACCAATGAGCAGTTCTTC.

This chain links TRBV10-3 with TRBJ2-2, with D possibly TRBD1 on 7 matching bases. Trimming shortened V by 3 bases and J by 4 bases, and 24 bases separated the two germline ends. CDR1 is ENHRY and CDR2 is SYGVKD in the germline V gene. The CDR3 spans 19 residues. In DNA, the CDR3 is TGTGCCATCAGTGACCCCTTCCGGGAGCAGGGGGAAGGCACCGGGGAGCTGTTTTTT. Protein sequence: CAISDPFREQGEGTGELFF.

The chain joins TRBV7-9 to TRBJ2-5, with D unresolved. Germline V gene data show CDR1 as SEHNR and CDR2 as FQNEAQ (reference sequence). With 6 bases removed from V and 2 bases from J, the gap between germline ends came to 22 bases. The CDR3 is made up of 17 amino acids. CDR3 DNA sequence: TGTGCCAGCAGACCCATGGGAAGTGGTAGCTATCAAGAGACCCAGTACTTC. It codes for CASRPMGSGSYQETQYF.

This chain connects TRBV14 to TRBJ1-1, with a weak D call TRBD1 (6 bases). The CDR3 extends over 15 amino acids. Germline V gene sequence: CDR1 SGHDN, CDR2 FVKESK. The V gene lost 1 base and the J gene lost 4 bases, with 13 bases spanning the gap. In DNA form, the CDR3 reads TGTGCCAGCAGCCAAGGCGGGGGCGTGAGCACTGAAGCTTTCTTT. The encoded protein is CASSQGGGVSTEAFF.